The 18 T cell receptor beta chains below come from one sample, sequenced in a study of cytomegalovirus exposure and HLA in healthy donors. The repertoire was sequenced with immunoSEQ multiplex PCR; TCRdb's copy has only in-frame clones and lacks some. The sample holds fewer than 250,000 clones; more than 70% are singletons and the top ten take about 1.6%. Sequenced: PBMCs. Every receptor here comes from a woman aged 18-35 years in good health and CMV-seronegative.

The J gene is TRBJ1-3, the V gene TRBV11-2, with TRBD1 matching over 9 bases. Germline CDR1 reads SGHAT; CDR2 reads FQNNGV. Trimming at V came to 5 bases and at J to 4 bases, leaving 6 bases not matched to a gene. This CDR3 has 15 residues. In DNA form, the CDR3 reads TGTGCCAGCAGCGGAACAGGGGGCCCCGGAAACACCATATATTTT. Its protein is CASSGTGGPGNTIYF.

The V call is TRBV7-9, the J call TRBJ1-5; 9 bases are a match to TRBD1. The germline V gene encodes CDR1 SEHNR and CDR2 FQNEAQ (reference sequence). The CDR3 is 15 residues long. The V gene end was trimmed by 0 bases and the J gene end by 6 bases; junction bases not matched to a gene: 3. CDR3 protein: CASSLAGQGSQPQHF. The CDR3 bases are TGTGCCAGCAGCTTAGCGGGACAGGGATCTCAGCCCCAGCATTTT.

This chain uses TRBV6-1 with TRBJ2-7; weak D call: TRBD2 (5 bases). Germline loops: CDR1 MNHNS, CDR2 SASEGT. The CDR3 is 15 residues long. Between the trimmed V and J ends, which lost 4 bases and 2 bases, there was a span of 15 bases. The CDR3 nucleotides read TGTGCCAGCAGTGTCCTACGGGAAAAGCCCTACGAGCAGTACTTC. It is translated as CASSVLREKPYEQYF.

This clone appeared a single time. The chain employs TRBV27 and TRBJ2-7, with 9 bases lining up with TRBD2. This CDR3 has 17 residues. CDR1 is MNHEY and CDR2 is SMNVEV in the germline V gene (reference sequence). Trimming took 5 bases from V and 3 from J; bases not matched to a gene: 14. In DNA form, the CDR3 reads TGTGCCAGCAGTAGAAAGGTATCTAGCGGGAAAATCTACGAGCAGTACTTC. Its protein product is CASSRKVSSGKIYEQYF.

The genes are TRBV12-5 and TRBJ1-2, with no clear D. Looked up from germline, CDR1 is LGHNT and CDR2 is FRNRAP. V was trimmed by 7 bases and J by 9 bases, leaving 15 bases between them. CDR3 length: 12 amino acids. CDR3 in DNA: TGTGCTAGTGCCCCCCTTAACTTGAGCTACACCTTC. Protein product: CASAPLNLSYTF.

This clone was counted a few times. The V call is TRBV27, the J call TRBJ1-5; a possible D gene is TRBD1 (6 bases). Germline V gene lookup returns CDR1 MNHEY and CDR2 SMNVEV (reference sequence). This CDR3 region has 17 residues. Trimming took off 0 bases at V and 2 bases at J, with 14 bases between the two ends. The CDR3 region is CASSLSQGQAGNQPQHF. The CDR3 nucleotides are TGTGCCAGCAGTTTATCGCAGGGGCAGGCGGGCAATCAGCCCCAGCATTTT.

This clone came up a few times. V and J are TRBV2 and TRBJ1-5; D not certain. V lost 4 bases, J lost 5 bases, and 9 bases lay in between. The germline gives CDR1 SNHLY, CDR2 FYNNEI. The CDR3 is 13 amino acids. The CDR3 region is CASSGREYQPQHF. CDR3 in DNA: TGTGCCAGCAGTGGACGGGAATATCAGCCCCAGCATTTT.

The chain joins TRBV6-1 to TRBJ1-2; TRBD1 agrees at 7 bases. J lost 4 bases, V lost 7 bases, and 9 bases had no gene match. CDR1 is MNHNS and CDR2 is SASEGT in the germline V gene. The CDR3 consists of 14 residues. The CDR3 sequence: CASTEGGQLYGYTF. CDR3 nucleotides: TGTGCCAGCACGGAAGGGGGACAGCTCTATGGCTACACCTTC.

This rearrangement joins TRBV7-9 to TRBJ2-4; D possibly corresponds to TRBD1 (6 bases). Germline-derived CDR1 and CDR2 are SEHNR and FQNEAQ (reference sequence). The CDR3 is 13 residues long. V dropped 4 bases and J dropped 9 bases, with 13 bases sitting between them. CDR3 protein: CASSSPTGSIQYF. The CDR3 nucleotides read TGTGCCAGCAGCTCCCCGACAGGAAGCATTCAGTACTTC.

The chain recombines TRBV5-4 with TRBJ2-7; 10 bases align to TRBD1. CDR1 is SGHNT and CDR2 is YYREEE in the germline V gene (reference sequence). The CDR3 covers 17 residues. The trim removed 4 bases at V and 6 bases at J, leaving 16 bases unmatched. This chain's CDR3 is CASSPGTGEGLLGEQYF. The CDR3 nucleotides read TGTGCCAGCAGCCCCGGGACAGGGGAAGGTTTATTAGGCGAGCAGTACTTC.

This clone was seen once. The genes are TRBV10-2 and TRBJ1-6, with 7 bases that match TRBD1. Germline V gene sequence: CDR1 WSHSY, CDR2 SAAADI. V trimming: 8 bases; J trimming: 3 bases; junction bases outside the gene matches: 16. The CDR3 runs to 18 residues. In nucleotides, the CDR3 is TGCGCCAGCTGCGTATTGGGACAGACCGAAGTCTATAATTCACCCCTCCACTTT. Its protein product is CASCVLGQTEVYNSPLHF.

The chain recombines TRBV2 with TRBJ1-2; 7 positions match TRBD1. Germline CDR1 reads SNHLY; CDR2 reads FYNNEI. The trim removed 2 bases at V and 4 bases at J, leaving 7 bases unmatched. The length of the CDR3 is 15 residues. The CDR3 DNA reads TGTGCCAGCAGTGAAAATCCCGGGACAGCCTATGGCTACACCTTC. Residues: CASSENPGTAYGYTF.

The chain links TRBV6-1 to TRBJ2-5, with a possible D match to TRBD1 (6 bases). This CDR3 contains 14 residues. Trimming pared 5 bases from V and 3 bases from J, leaving 13 bases between. CDR1 MNHNS and CDR2 SASEGT come from the germline V gene. CDR3 region: CASSRNRVKETQYF. The CDR3 DNA sequence: TGTGCCAGCAGTAGAAACAGGGTAAAAGAGACCCAGTACTTC.

This chain uses TRBV9 with TRBJ2-5; the D gene is possibly TRBD2 (6 bases). Deletions cut 0 bases from V and 5 bases from J, with 17 bases between. The CDR3 contains 16 residues. Germline V gene lookup returns CDR1 SGDLS and CDR2 YYNGEE. The CDR3 sequence is CASSVAPAPGEETQYF. The CDR3 DNA reads TGTGCCAGCAGCGTAGCTCCGGCCCCGGGGGAGGAGACCCAGTACTTC.

In its sample, this clone was seen a few times. The chain has TRBV27 and TRBJ2-7, with 9 bases identical to TRBD1. The CDR3 sequence is 16 residues long. V lost 0 bases to trimming and J lost 0 bases; unmatched junction nucleotides: 3. Per germline, CDR1 MNHEY and CDR2 SMNVEV (reference sequence). This chain's CDR3 is CASSLSGTGSSYEQYF. CDR3 in DNA: TGTGCCAGCAGTTTATCGGGGACAGGGAGCTCCTACGAGCAGTACTTC.

The chain recombines TRBV14 with TRBJ2-2; tentatively, D is TRBD2 (5 bases). Trimming removed 4 bases from V and 2 bases from J, with 8 bases in between. CDR1 and CDR2 from the germline V gene are SGHDN and FVKESK. The CDR3 extends over 14 amino acids. Here the CDR3 reads CASSPGKNTGELFF. CDR3 nucleotide sequence: TGTGCCAGCAGCCCCGGGAAAAACACCGGGGAGCTGTTTTTT.

V usage is TRBV19 and J usage is TRBJ2-2, with D perhaps matching TRBD1 (6 bases). The ends were cut back, 3 bases at V and 2 bases at J, with 13 bases in the middle. The CDR3 consists of 16 residues. Germline CDR1 LNHDA, CDR2 SQIVND (reference sequence). The CDR3 nucleotides read TGTGCCAGTAGTATGGAACAGGGAGCTAACACCGGGGAGCTGTTTTTT. It is translated as CASSMEQGANTGELFF.

This chain joins TRBV7-3 and TRBJ1-2, with D tentatively TRBD1 (5 bases). Germline V gene lookup returns CDR1 SGHTA and CDR2 FQGTGA. With 2 bases removed from V and 2 bases from J, the gap between germline ends came to 6 bases. The CDR3 has 13 amino acids. CDR3 protein: CASSLGGNYGYTF. The DNA for the CDR3 is TGTGCCAGCAGCTTAGGGGGGAACTATGGCTACACCTTC.